The T cell receptor (beta chain) under discussion was sequenced for a study of human T cells and chemical hapten exposure. Time point specified: pre-sensitization, week 0. This sample's treatment: therapeutic diphenylcyclopropenone sensitization with weekly scalp DPC. Total RNA was extracted from unfractionated whole blood. TCRdb passed the RACE reads through MiXCR, listing each CDR3 protein once. The top ten clones hold 0.9% to 1.5% of a sample with fewer than 350,000 distinct CDR3 sequences, roughly 7.7% of them seen once. This clonotype was observed many times. V shed 5 bases and J 4 bases; nucleotides not matched to a gene: 8. This CDR3 is built from 15 residues. The germline CDR1 and CDR2 sequences are SGHTA and FQGTGA.

Sequencing was performed on whole blood, taken in connection with sensitization to the hapten diphenylcyclopropenone (DPC). The sequence derives from a man aged 18 to 29 with alopecia areata. Some clones in this sample may be carry-over from other donors' samples. The chain carries TRBV7-3 and TRBJ1-1, with TRBD1 matching over 9 bases. The DNA of the CDR3 is TGTGCCAGCAGCCCTACAGGGGGCGGTTTCACTGAAGCTTTCTTT. This codes for CASSPTGGGFTEAFF.